This T cell receptor (beta chain) was retrieved from a study of cytomegalovirus exposure and HLA in healthy donors (dated by TCRdb to about 2017). As for the study more broadly: A later analysis indicated that the roughly 120 validation repertoires were generated on the platform also employed for the approximately 700 repertoires of the first cohort. The aim of the study was to test whether cataloging public T cell receptors could identify signatures of past pathogen exposure. Besides the first cohort of approximately 710 subjects, a separate validation cohort made up of roughly 130 different subjects was used. The study combined high-throughput TCR immunosequencing, statistical association of individual TCRs with disease status, and machine learning to predict cytomegalovirus infection status.

This clone was seen only a few times. Its antigen specificity is not known. No much larger clone is present one base from it, and per-base qualities are unavailable. The donors belonged to the validation cohort of over a hundred subjects, which was separate from the roughly 680-subject first cohort. Libraries were built with the immunoSEQ multiplex PCR assay. The original pipeline was this. A statistical classification framework was built for diagnosing cytomegalovirus status from the catalog of TCR beta chain sequences. Held by TCRdb, this immuneACCESS table contains in-frame sequences only and omits some clones. Under half of the omission traces to an unresolved V gene where checked; the cause of the rest is unknown. The DNA gave D and trimming, while V, J and clone size come from that table. The sample yields about 89,000 clones; approximately 88% were counted once. 12% of the sample is held by the ten biggest clonotypes.

CDR1 KGHSH and CDR2 LQKENI are derived from the germline V gene. Germline trimming: 4 bases from V, 2 bases from J; junction bases outside gene matches: 10. There are 16 amino acids in the CDR3, from cysteine to phenylalanine inclusive. The kept DNA is CDR3 alone, 48 bases in frame from the first base. Broader findings and caveats from the paper: In both the original and validation cohorts, the classifier was reported to diagnose cytomegalovirus status with high specificity and sensitivity. In vitro tests confirmed that a few of the cytomegalovirus-associated TCR beta chains recognize cytomegalovirus antigens. A later analysis had no HLA typing for the validation cohort, so co-occurrence there was scored across all 110 or so repertoires. It was suggested by the authors that the approach could potentially be generalized to other disease states and immunological phenotypes. Most TCR sequences were seen in very few donors, while some public TCRs were found in many individuals. The study listed 164 TCR beta chains as associated with cytomegalovirus. A later analysis found that TCRs clustered in the first cohort also tended to co-occur in the roughly 120 validation repertoires, with approximately 94% of cluster scores above 0.

Sequencing was done on a sample of PBMCs. The receptor comes from a woman under 30 in good health and CMV-seropositive. The chain links TRBV18 with TRBJ1-2, with TRBD1 matching 7 junction bases. The DNA sequence is as follows: TGTGCCAGCTCACAAGGCTGGGACAGATACAACTATGGCTACACCTTC. Its translation is CASSQGWDRYNYGYTF.